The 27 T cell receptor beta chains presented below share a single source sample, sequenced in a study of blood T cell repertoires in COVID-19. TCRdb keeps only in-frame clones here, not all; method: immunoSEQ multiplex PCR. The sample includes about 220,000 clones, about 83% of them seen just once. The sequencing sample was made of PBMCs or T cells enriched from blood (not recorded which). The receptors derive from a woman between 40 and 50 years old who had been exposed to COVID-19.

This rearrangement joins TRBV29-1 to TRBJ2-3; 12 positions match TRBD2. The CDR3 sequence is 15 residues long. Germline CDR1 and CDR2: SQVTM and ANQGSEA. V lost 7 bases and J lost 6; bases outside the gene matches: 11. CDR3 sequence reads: CSADPSGGAWDTQYF. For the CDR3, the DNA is TGCAGCGCTGATCCTAGCGGGGGGGCATGGGATACGCAGTATTTT.

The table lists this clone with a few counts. The CDR3 region is CASRPDPDRAYSTEAFF. CDR3 nucleotide sequence: TGCGCCAGCAGACCCGACCCCGACAGGGCCTACTCCACTGAAGCTTTCTTT. V is TRBV5-1 and J is TRBJ1-1; 7 nucleotides align to TRBD1. V shed 5 bases, J shed 4 bases, and the junction held 17 bases outside the gene matches. This CDR3 region has 17 residues. The germline CDR1 and CDR2 sequences are SGHRS and YFSETQ.

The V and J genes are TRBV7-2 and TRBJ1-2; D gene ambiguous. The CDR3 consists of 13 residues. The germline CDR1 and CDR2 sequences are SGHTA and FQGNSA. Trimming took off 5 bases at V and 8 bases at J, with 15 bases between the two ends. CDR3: CASSVPGLVGYTF. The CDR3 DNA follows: TGTGCCAGCAGCGTCCCTGGACTGGTCGGCTACACCTTC.

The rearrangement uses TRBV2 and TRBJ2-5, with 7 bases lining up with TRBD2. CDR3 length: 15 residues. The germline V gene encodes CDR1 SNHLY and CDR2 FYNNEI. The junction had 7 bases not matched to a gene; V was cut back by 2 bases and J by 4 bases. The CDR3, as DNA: TGTGCCAGCAGTGAACCAGCGGGGAAAGGAGAGACCCAGTACTTC. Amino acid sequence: CASSEPAGKGETQYF.

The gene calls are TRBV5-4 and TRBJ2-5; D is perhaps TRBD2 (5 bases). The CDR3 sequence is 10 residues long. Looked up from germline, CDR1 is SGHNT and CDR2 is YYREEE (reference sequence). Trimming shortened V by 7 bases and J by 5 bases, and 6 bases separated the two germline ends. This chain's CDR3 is CASGEETQYF. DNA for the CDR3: TGTGCCAGCGGGGAGGAGACCCAGTACTTC. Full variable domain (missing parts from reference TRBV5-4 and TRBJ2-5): ETGVTQSPTHLIKTRGQQVTLRCSSQSGHNTVSWYQQALGQGPQFIFQYYREEENGRGNFPPRFSGLQFPNYSSELNVNALELDDSALYLCASGEETQYFGPGTRLLVL.

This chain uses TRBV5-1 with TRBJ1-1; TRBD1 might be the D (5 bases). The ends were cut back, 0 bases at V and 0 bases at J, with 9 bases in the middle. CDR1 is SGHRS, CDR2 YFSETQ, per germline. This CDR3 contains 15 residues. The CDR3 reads CASSLGQTMNTEAFF. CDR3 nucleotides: TGCGCCAGCAGCTTGGGACAGACCATGAACACTGAAGCTTTCTTT.

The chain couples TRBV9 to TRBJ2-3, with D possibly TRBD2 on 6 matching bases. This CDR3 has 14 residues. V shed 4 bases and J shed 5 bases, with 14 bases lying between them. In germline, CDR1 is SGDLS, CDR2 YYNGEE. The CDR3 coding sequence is TGTGCCAGCAGCCTCGGCGGGAACGGAGATACGCAGTATTTT. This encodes CASSLGGNGDTQYF.

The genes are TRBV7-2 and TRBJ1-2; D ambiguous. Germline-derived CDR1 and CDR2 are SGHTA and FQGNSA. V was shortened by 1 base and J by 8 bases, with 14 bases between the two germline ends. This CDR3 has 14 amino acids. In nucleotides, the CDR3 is TGTGCCAGCAGCTTAGACCGTAATGGAGAAGGCTACACCTTC. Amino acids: CASSLDRNGEGYTF.

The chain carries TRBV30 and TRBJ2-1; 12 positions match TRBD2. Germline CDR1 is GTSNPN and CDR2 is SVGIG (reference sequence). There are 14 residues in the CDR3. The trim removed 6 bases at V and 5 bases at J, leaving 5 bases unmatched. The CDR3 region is CACRLAGDNNEQFF. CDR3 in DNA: TGTGCCTGCCGACTAGCGGGAGATAACAATGAGCAGTTCTTC.

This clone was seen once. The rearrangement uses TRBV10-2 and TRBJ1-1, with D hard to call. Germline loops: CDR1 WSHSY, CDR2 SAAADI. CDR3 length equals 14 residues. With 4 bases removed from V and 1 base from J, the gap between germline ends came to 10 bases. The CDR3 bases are TGCGCCAGCAGTGGGTCGGGGAGGAACACTGAAGCTTTCTTT. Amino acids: CASSGSGRNTEAFF.

In nucleotides, the CDR3 is TGTGCCAGCAGCTTGGTTGGTAGGACAACTGGAAACACCATATATTTT. It codes for CASSLVGRTTGNTIYF. This chain links TRBV5-6 with TRBJ1-3; D perhaps matches TRBD1 (5 bases). Per germline, CDR1 SGHDT and CDR2 YYEEEE. Trimming cost V 0 bases and J 2 bases, with 12 bases left between them. This CDR3 comprises 16 residues.

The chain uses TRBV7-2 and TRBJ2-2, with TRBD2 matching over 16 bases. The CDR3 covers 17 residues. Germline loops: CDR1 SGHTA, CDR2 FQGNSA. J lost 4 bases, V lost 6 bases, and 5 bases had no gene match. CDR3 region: CASRGLAGGPGTGELFF. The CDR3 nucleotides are TGTGCCAGCAGGGGACTAGCGGGGGGGCCGGGCACCGGGGAGCTGTTTTTT.

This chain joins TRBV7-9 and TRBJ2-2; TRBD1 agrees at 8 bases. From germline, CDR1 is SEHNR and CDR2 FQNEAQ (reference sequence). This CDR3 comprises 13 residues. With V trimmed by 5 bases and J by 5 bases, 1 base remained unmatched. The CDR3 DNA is TGTGCCAGCAGCCGGACAGGGACCGGGGAGCTGTTTTTT. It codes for CASSRTGTGELFF.

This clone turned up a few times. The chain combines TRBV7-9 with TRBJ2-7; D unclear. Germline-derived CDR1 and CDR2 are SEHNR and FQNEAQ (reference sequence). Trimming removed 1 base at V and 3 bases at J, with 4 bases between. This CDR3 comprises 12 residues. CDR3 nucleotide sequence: TGTGCCAGCAGCTTAGTCGGCTACGAGCAGTACTTC. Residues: CASSLVGYEQYF.

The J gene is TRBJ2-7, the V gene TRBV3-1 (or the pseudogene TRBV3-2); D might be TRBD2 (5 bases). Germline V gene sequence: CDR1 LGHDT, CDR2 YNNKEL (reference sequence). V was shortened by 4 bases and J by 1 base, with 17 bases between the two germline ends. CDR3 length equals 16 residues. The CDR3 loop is CASSPPTHRESYEQYF. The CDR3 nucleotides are TGTGCCAGCAGCCCCCCGACCCACCGGGAATCCTACGAGCAGTACTTC.

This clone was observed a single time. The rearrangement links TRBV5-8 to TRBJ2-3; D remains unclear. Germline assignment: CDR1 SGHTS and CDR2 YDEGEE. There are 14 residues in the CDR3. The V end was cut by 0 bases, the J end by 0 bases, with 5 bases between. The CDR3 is CASSLAYSTDTQYF. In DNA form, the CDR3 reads TGTGCCAGCAGCTTGGCCTACAGCACAGATACGCAGTATTTT.

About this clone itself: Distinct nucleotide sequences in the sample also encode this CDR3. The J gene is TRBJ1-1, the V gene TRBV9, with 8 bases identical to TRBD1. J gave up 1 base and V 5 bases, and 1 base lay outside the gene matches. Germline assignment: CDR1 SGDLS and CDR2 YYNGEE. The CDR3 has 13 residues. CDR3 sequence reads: CASRDRGNTEAFF. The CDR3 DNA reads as TGTGCCAGCAGAGACAGGGGGAACACTGAAGCTTTCTTT.

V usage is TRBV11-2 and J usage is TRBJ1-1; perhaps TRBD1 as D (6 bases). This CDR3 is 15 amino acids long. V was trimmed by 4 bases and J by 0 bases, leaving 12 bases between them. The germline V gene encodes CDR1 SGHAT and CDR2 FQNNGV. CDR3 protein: CASSSGAVMNTEAFF. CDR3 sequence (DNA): TGTGCCAGCAGCTCAGGGGCGGTTATGAACACTGAAGCTTTCTTT.

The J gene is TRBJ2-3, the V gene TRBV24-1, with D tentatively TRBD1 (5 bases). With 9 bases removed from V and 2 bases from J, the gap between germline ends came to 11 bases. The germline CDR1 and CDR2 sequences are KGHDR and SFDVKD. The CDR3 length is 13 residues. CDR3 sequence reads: CATGQTNTDTQYF. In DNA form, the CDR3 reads TGTGCCACCGGACAAACTAACACAGATACGCAGTATTTT.

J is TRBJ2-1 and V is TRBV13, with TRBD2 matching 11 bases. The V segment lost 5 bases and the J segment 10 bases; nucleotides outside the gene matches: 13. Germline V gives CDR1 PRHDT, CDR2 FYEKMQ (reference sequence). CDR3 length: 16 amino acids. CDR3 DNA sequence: TGTGCCAGCAGCCCCGAGACTAGCGGGGAGGGTGAGGAGCAGTTCTTC. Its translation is CASSPETSGEGEEQFF.

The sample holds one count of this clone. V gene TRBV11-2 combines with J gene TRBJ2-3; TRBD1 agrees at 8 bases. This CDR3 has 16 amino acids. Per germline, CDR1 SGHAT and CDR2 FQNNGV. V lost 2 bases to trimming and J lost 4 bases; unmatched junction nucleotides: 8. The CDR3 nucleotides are TGTGCCAGCAGCTTACTCCTAGGACAGGGCGCAGATACGCAGTATTTT. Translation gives CASSLLLGQGADTQYF. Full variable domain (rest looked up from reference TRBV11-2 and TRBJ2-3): EAGVAQSPRYKIIEKRQSVAFWCNPISGHATLYWYQQILGQGPKLLIQFQNNGVVDDSQLPKDRFSAERLKGVDSTLKIQPAKLEDSAVYLCASSLLLGQGADTQYFGPGTRLTVL.

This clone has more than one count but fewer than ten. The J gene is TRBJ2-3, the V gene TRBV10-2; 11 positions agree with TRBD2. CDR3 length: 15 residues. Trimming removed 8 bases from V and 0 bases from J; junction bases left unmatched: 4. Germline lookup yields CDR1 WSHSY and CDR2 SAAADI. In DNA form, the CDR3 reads TGCGCCAGCGAGACTAGCGGGGCAAGCACAGATACGCAGTATTTT. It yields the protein CASETSGASTDTQYF.

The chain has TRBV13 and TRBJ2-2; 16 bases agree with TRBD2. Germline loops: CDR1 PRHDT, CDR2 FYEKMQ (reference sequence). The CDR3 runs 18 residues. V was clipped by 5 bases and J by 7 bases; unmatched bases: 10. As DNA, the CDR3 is TGTGCCAGCAGCCAACCGGGACTAGCGGGGGGGCCGAGCGGGGAGCTGTTTTTT. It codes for CASSQPGLAGGPSGELFF. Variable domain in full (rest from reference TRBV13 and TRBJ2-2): AAGVIQSPRHLIKEKRETATLKCYPIPRHDTVYWYQQGPGQDPQFLISFYEKMQSDKGSIPDRFSAQQFSDYHSELNMSSLELGDSALYFCASSQPGLAGGPSGELFFGEGSRLTVL.

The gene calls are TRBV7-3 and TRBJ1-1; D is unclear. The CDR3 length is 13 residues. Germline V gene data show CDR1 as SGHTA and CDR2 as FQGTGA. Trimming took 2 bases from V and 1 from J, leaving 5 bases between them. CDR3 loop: CASSLSGNTEAFF. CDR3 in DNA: TGTGCCAGCAGCTTATCGGGGAACACTGAAGCTTTCTTT.

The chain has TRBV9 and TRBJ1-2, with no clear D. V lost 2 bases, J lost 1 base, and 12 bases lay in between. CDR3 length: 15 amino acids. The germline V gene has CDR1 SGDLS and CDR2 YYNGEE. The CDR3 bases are TGTGCCAGCAGCGTCTCCGCGAATGGTAACTATGGCTACACCTTC. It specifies CASSVSANGNYGYTF.

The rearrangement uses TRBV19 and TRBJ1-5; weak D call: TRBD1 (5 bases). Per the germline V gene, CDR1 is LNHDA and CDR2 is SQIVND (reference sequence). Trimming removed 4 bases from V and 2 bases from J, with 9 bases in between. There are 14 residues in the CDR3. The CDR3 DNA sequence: TGTGCCAGTAGTACCCAGACAGGCAATCAGCCCCAGCATTTT. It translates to CASSTQTGNQPQHF.

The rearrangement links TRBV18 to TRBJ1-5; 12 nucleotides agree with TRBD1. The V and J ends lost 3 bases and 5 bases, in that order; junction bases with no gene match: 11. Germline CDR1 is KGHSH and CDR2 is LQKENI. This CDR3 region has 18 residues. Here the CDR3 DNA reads TGTGCCAGCTCACCGTCCGGGACAGGGGGCGATTTCTATCAGCCCCAGCATTTT. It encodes CASSPSGTGGDFYQPQHF.